These 6 T cell receptor beta chains share one sample of origin, sequenced in a study of CD8+CD57+ T cells in acquired aplastic anemia. Genomic DNA, serving as template, underwent TCR beta VDJ and CDR3 profiling. TCRdb independently ran MiXCR on the reads; one entry per CDR3 protein. Among approximately 150,000 distinct CDR3 sequences listed, around half were seen once. CD8+CD57+ cell expansion, shown by flow cytometry, had occurred in the patients selected for sequencing. Specimen: sorted CD4+, CD8+, or CD8+CD57+ T cells (not recorded which) from PBMCs. Receptors originate from a human donor with aplastic anemia.

This clonotype showed up just once. The chain is built from TRBV7-2 and TRBJ2-5, with 9 bases aligning to TRBD1. Germline-derived CDR1 and CDR2 are SGHTA and FQGNSA. CDR3 size: 13 residues. Trimming cost V 4 bases and J 3 bases; bases outside gene matches: 0. The CDR3 DNA reads TGTGCCAGCAGCTGGGACAGGGAAGAGACCCAGTACTTC. Its translation: CASSWDREETQYF.

This clonotype has more than one count but fewer than ten. It is likely a read error, because the conserved phenylalanine at the end of the CDR3 is missing. The chain uses TRBV2 and TRBJ1-1; maybe TRBD1 (6 bases). This CDR3 has 15 residues. V was clipped by 6 bases and J by 4 bases, with 18 bases between them. Germline CDR1 and CDR2: SNHLY and FYNNEI. The CDR3 sequence: CASSPNAGASTEAFS. The DNA for the CDR3 is TGTGCCAGCAGCCCTAACGCGGGGGCGAGCACTGAAGCTTTCTCT.

This clonotype was picked up many times. The chain employs TRBV6-5 and TRBJ1-5; the match to TRBD1 covers 9 bases. CDR3 length equals 16 residues. Trimming took 4 bases from V and 3 from J; bases not matched to a gene: 7. CDR1 is MNHEY and CDR2 is SVGAGI in the germline V gene. CDR3 nucleotide sequence: TGTGCCAGCAGTTCCCCCGGGACAGGGAACAATCAGCCCCAGCATTTT. This codes for CASSSPGTGNNQPQHF.

This clonotype has only one observation. The genes are TRBV4-2 and TRBJ1-5; D call uncertain. Trimming took 8 bases from V and 16 from J, leaving 9 bases between them. The CDR3 length is 8 residues. The germline V gene has CDR1 LGHNA and CDR2 YNFKEQ. CDR3 coding DNA: TGTGCCAGCTTCCGGCGACATTTT. It codes for CASFRRHF.

J is TRBJ2-5 and V is TRBV7-1; tentatively, D is TRBD2 (5 bases). TRBV7-1 is marked as an open reading frame, function uncertain. The CDR3 covers 15 residues. Trimming took 3 bases from V and 3 from J, leaving 14 bases between them. The CDR3 DNA is TGTGCCAGCAGCTCCAGTGATGCGGAGGAAGAGACCCAGTACTTC. Translation: CASSSSDAEEETQYF.

This clonotype was detected many times. The rearrangement uses TRBV9 and TRBJ2-3, with 9 bases matching TRBD2. J was trimmed by 4 bases and V by 0 bases; bases with no gene match: 6. The germline V gene has CDR1 SGDLS and CDR2 YYNGEE. This CDR3 has 16 residues. The CDR3 sequence: CASSVEGGRAPDTQYF. The CDR3 nucleotides are TGTGCCAGCAGCGTAGAAGGCGGGAGGGCCCCAGATACGCAGTATTTT.